This entry is about one TCR beta chain. The study recruited people aged roughly 18 to 100 years across approximately 24 US areas. Germline V gene lookup returns CDR1 SGHTA and CDR2 FQGNSA. V lost 1 base to trimming and J lost 8 bases, with 12 bases between them. The CDR3 covers 15 residues. This entry is derived from a study of blood T cell repertoires in COVID-19. Study-level background: The origin of the acute and convalescent COVID-19 samples was the United States, Italy and Spain. T cells, B-cell-depleted T cells, or PBMCs provided the cDNA or gDNA that served as material.

Per the study methods: How many nucleated cells were present was estimated from reference gene primer amplification. Assay: immunoSEQ multiplex PCR; the TCRdb copy retains only in-frame clones and omits some. Clonal size and the V and J genes are those of that table, whereas D and trimming came from the DNA. The repertoire holds around 200,000 clones, with around 81% as singletons. Sequenced sample: PBMCs or T cells enriched from blood (not recorded which). The source is a woman in her thirties or forties with acute COVID-19. This chain links TRBV7-2 with TRBJ1-6; TRBD1 is a possible D gene (6 bases). The DNA for the CDR3 is TGTGCCAGCAGCTTAGAGGGGGGGGCAGATTCACCCCTCCACTTT. Translating gives CASSLEGGADSPLHF.